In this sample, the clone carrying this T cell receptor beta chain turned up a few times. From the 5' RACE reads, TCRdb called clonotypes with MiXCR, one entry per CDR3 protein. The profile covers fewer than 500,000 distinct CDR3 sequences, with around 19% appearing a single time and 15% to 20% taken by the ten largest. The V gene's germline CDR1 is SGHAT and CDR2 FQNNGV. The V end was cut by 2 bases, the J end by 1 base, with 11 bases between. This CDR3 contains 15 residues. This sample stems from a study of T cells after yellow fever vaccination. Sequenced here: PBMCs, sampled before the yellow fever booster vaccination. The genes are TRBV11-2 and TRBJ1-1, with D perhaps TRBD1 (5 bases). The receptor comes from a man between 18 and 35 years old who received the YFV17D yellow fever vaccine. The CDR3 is CASSLSGSENTEAFF. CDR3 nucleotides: TGTGCCAGCAGCTTATCAGGGTCGGAGAACACTGAAGCTTTCTTT.